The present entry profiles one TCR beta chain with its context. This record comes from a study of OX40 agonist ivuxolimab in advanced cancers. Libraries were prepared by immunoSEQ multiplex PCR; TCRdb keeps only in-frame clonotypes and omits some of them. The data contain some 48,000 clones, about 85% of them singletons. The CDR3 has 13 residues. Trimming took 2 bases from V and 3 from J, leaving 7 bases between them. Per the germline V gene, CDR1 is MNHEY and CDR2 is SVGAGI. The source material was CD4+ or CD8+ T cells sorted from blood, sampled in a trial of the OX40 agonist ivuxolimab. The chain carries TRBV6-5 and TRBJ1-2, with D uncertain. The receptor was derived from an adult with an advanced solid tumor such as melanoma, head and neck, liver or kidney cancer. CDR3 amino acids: CASSYGVDYGYTF. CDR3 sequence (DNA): TGTGCCAGCAGTTACGGGGTCGACTATGGCTACACCTTC.